This T cell receptor (beta chain) is from a study of blood T cell repertoires in COVID-19. Looking at the study overall: Acute and convalescent COVID-19 samples came from the United States, Italy and Spain.

Per the authors' pipeline: Estimated nucleated cell counts came from reference gene primer amplification. The method was immunoSEQ multiplex PCR; TCRdb's version includes in-frame clones alone and lacks a portion of them. The V and J calls and clone size are taken from that table; D and trimming were inferred from the DNA. The sample has approximately 180,000 clones, roughly 85% seen once. The specimen sequenced was peripheral blood. The sequence was obtained from a human donor with active or convalescent COVID-19. The donor label of this sample is uncertain.

The CDR3 coding sequence is TGTGCCAGCAGCCCCCCTCGGCTGGGACAGGGATTAACCGGGGAGCTGTTTTTT. Protein sequence: CASSPPRLGQGLTGELFF. This chain uses TRBV3-1 (or the pseudogene TRBV3-2) with TRBJ2-2; 9 nucleotides line up with TRBD1. Looked up from germline, CDR1 is LGHDT and CDR2 is YNNKEL (reference sequence). CDR3 length equals 18 residues. The trim removed 4 bases at V and 5 bases at J, leaving 14 bases unmatched.